This T cell receptor beta chain originates from a study of Tregs in tolerant kidney transplant recipients. Whole-study results and caveats: For some patients, primers changed over time, blocking nucleotide-level comparison.

The table came from immunoSEQ multiplex PCR; TCRdb's copy has only in-frame clones and leaves some out. This table holds more than 30,000 clones. The trim removed 5 bases at V and 0 bases at J, leaving 5 bases unmatched. The CDR3 is made up of 15 amino acids. CDR1 is MNHEY and CDR2 is SMNVEV in the germline V gene (reference sequence). On this clone: Its target is not known. The read ends 3 residues early relative to the CDR3; the germline J gene fills the gap.

This TCR came from a human donor who received a combined kidney and bone marrow transplant. The sample in question was CD8+ T cells from blood, obtained before the transplant. The gene calls are TRBV27 and TRBJ2-7, with 9 nucleotides matching TRBD2. CDR3 loop: CASSPWGLASYEQYF. CDR3 DNA, as far as it was read: TGTGCCAGCAGTCCCTGGGGACTAGCCTCCTACGAG.